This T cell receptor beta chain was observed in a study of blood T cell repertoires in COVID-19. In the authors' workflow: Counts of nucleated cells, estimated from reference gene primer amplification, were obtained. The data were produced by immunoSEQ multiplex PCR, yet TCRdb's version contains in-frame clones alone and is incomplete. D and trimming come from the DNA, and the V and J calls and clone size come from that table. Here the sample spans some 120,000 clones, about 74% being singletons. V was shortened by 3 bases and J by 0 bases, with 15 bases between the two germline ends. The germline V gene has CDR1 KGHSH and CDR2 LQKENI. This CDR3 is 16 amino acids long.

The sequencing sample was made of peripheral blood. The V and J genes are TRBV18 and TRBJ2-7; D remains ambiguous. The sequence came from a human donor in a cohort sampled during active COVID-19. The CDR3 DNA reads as TGTGCCAGCTCACCCTCGATCTATGCCCTCTCCTACGAGCAGTACTTC. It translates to CASSPSIYALSYEQYF.